This record looks at one T cell receptor beta chain sequence and its context. Its matching antigen is unknown. A single record per CDR3 protein comes from TCRdb applying MiXCR to the RT-PCR reads. The sample has around 530,000 distinct CDR3 sequences, 15% to 20% seen once. This entry comes from a study of response to subunit inactivated influenza vaccine. Broader study findings: Researchers suggested that each seasonal influenza vaccination recruits few new T cells.

The sample in question was CD4+ T cells sorted from PBMCs, obtained roughly 24 months after vaccination. This TCR was sampled from a man aged 50 to 69 who received an inactivated influenza vaccine.

The CDR3 region has the DNA TGTGCCAGCAGTCACAGGGGGGGACACCTAAACACTGAAGCTTTCTTT. Amino acid sequence: CASSHRGGHLNTEAFF. J is TRBJ1-1 and V is TRBV6-5; 8 nucleotides line up with TRBD1. The germline CDR1 and CDR2 sequences are MNHEY and SVGAGI. There are 16 residues in the CDR3. V shed 5 bases, J shed 2 bases, and the junction held 10 bases outside the gene matches.